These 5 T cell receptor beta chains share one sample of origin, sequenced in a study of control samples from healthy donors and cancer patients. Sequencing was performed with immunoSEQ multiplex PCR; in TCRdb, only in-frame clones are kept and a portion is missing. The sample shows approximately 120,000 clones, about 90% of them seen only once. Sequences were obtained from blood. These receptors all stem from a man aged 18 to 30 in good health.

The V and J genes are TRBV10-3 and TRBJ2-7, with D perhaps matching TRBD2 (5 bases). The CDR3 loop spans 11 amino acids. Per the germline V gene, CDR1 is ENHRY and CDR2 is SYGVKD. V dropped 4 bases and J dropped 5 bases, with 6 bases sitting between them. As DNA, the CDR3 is TGTGCCATCAGTGCGGGAAACGAGCAGTACTTC. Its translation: CAISAGNEQYF.

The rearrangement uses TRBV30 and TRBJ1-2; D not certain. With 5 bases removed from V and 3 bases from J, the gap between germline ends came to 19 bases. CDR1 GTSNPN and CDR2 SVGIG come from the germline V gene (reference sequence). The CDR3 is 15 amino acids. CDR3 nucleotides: TGTGCCTGGGGAGTTGGAGGCCGCCGTGACTATGGCTACACCTTC. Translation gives CAWGVGGRRDYGYTF.

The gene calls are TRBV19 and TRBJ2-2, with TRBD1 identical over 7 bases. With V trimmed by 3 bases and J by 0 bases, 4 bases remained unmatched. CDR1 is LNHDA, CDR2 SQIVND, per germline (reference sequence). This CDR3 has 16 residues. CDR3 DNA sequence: TGTGCCAGTAGTATCCGGGACAGACCGAACACCGGGGAGCTGTTTTTT. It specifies CASSIRDRPNTGELFF.

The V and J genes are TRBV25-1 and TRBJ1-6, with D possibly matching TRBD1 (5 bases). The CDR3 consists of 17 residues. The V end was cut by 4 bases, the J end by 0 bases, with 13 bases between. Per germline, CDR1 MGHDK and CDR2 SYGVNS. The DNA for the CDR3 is TGTGCCAGCAGTGGGCCCGACAGAAGCTCCTATAATTCACCCCTCCACTTT. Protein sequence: CASSGPDRSSYNSPLHF.

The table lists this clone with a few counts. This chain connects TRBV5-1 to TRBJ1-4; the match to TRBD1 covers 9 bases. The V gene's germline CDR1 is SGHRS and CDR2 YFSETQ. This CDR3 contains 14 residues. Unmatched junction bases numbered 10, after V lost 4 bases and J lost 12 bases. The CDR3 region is CASSSRQGGIELFF. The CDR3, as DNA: TGCGCCAGCAGCAGCAGACAGGGGGGAATAGAACTGTTTTTT.